A single sample gave rise to the 21 T cell receptor beta chains below, sequenced in a study of blood T cell repertoires in COVID-19. The method was immunoSEQ multiplex PCR; TCRdb's version includes in-frame clones alone and lacks a portion of them. The sample has roughly 280,000 clones, approximately 86% seen once. The sequencing sample was made of peripheral blood. The receptors stem from a man between 40 and 49 years old with active or convalescent COVID-19.

The chain uses TRBV18 and TRBJ1-5; D gene ambiguous. The length of the CDR3 is 19 residues. The germline gives CDR1 KGHSH, CDR2 LQKENI. V shed 6 bases and J shed 7 bases, with 31 bases lying between them. Here the CDR3 reads CASSPNLYREGPTGQPQHF. CDR3 DNA: TGTGCCAGCTCCCCAAACCTATACCGCGAGGGTCCAACCGGCCAGCCCCAGCATTTT.

The V call is TRBV7-3, the J call TRBJ2-7; a possible D gene is TRBD2 (6 bases). Trimming stripped 4 bases from V and 5 bases from J, with 18 bases between. The CDR3 is 15 residues long. Germline-derived CDR1 and CDR2 are SGHTA and FQGTGA. CDR3 nucleotides: TGTGCCAGCAGCTCCTCCGGGGGTTGGAGAGACGAGCAGTACTTC. The encoded protein is CASSSSGGWRDEQYF.

CDR3 bases: TGTGCCTGGGGGTCGGGGAATACAGATACGCAGTATTTT. This codes for CAWGSGNTDTQYF. This chain uses TRBV30 with TRBJ2-3; D possibly corresponds to TRBD2 (5 bases). Per germline, CDR1 GTSNPN and CDR2 SVGIG (reference sequence). V shed 5 bases and J shed 3 bases, with 12 bases lying between them. There are 13 residues in the CDR3.

This clone was picked up a small number of times. V and J are TRBV6-6 and TRBJ2-7; 9 nucleotides match TRBD1. CDR3 size: 12 residues. The V and J ends lost 8 bases and 3 bases, in that order; junction bases with no gene match: 2. Germline lookup yields CDR1 MNHNY and CDR2 SVGAGI (reference sequence). The CDR3, as DNA: TGTGCCAGCGGACAGGGGAACTACGAGCAGTACTTC. Its protein product is CASGQGNYEQYF.

The CDR3 DNA follows: TGTGCCAGCTCACCAAACAGGGGACTCCCCTATGGCTACACCTTC. Protein product: CASSPNRGLPYGYTF. The chain joins TRBV18 to TRBJ1-2; 7 bases map to TRBD1. J lost 4 bases, V lost 2 bases, and 7 bases had no gene match. The CDR3 runs 15 residues. Germline V lookup: CDR1 KGHSH, CDR2 LQKENI.

The chain links TRBV28 to TRBJ2-7; TRBD1 agrees at 7 bases. Germline CDR1 MDHEN, CDR2 SYDVKM. The CDR3 loop spans 13 amino acids. Trimming cost V 5 bases and J 2 bases; bases outside gene matches: 3. The CDR3 nucleotides are TGTGCCAGCAGTCTACAGGGGACCTACGAGCAGTACTTC. Protein: CASSLQGTYEQYF. Complete variable domain (other parts from reference TRBV28 and TRBJ2-7): DVKVTQSSRYLVKRTGEKVFLECVQDMDHENMFWYRQDPGLGLRLIYFSYDVKMKEKGDIPEGYSVSREKKERFSLILESASTNQTSMYLCASSLQGTYEQYFGPGTRLTVT.

The rearrangement joins TRBV2 to TRBJ2-3, with TRBD2 identical over 9 bases. J gave up 5 bases and V 7 bases, and 4 bases lay outside the gene matches. Germline-derived CDR1 and CDR2 are SNHLY and FYNNEI. The length of the CDR3 is 13 residues. This CDR3 reads CASKGSGRDTQYF. The CDR3 DNA follows: TGTGCCAGCAAGGGTAGCGGGAGAGATACGCAGTATTTT.

The sample holds one count of this clone. The J gene is TRBJ2-1, the V gene TRBV10-2, with TRBD2 matching over 9 bases. The J segment lost 4 bases and the V segment lost 2 bases, leaving 3 bases of the junction unmatched. Germline V gene sequence: CDR1 WSHSY, CDR2 SAAADI. This CDR3 has 15 amino acids. This CDR3 reads CASSEGAGGYNEQFF. The CDR3 coding sequence is TGCGCCAGCAGTGAGGGAGCGGGAGGATACAATGAGCAGTTCTTC.

This rearrangement joins TRBV28 to TRBJ2-7, with a possible D match to TRBD1 (5 bases). Trimming left V 5 bases short and J 6 bases short, with 11 bases between. This CDR3 region has 12 residues. Germline loops: CDR1 MDHEN, CDR2 SYDVKM. CDR3 DNA sequence: TGTGCCAGCAGTATCCAGGGTTTCGAGCAGTACTTC. Its protein product is CASSIQGFEQYF. Variable domain in full (rest from reference TRBV28 and TRBJ2-7): DVKVTQSSRYLVKRTGEKVFLECVQDMDHENMFWYRQDPGLGLRLIYFSYDVKMKEKGDIPEGYSVSREKKERFSLILESASTNQTSMYLCASSIQGFEQYFGPGTRLTVT.

V and J are TRBV7-8 and TRBJ2-1; 8 bases map to TRBD2. Germline CDR1 SGHVS, CDR2 FQNEAQ. Trimming removed 1 base from V and 6 bases from J; junction bases left unmatched: 5. This CDR3 spans 15 amino acids. The CDR3 reads CASSLVGGEANEQFF. The CDR3 DNA reads as TGTGCCAGCAGCTTAGTCGGGGGGGAGGCCAATGAGCAGTTCTTC. Together with reference TRBV7-8 and TRBJ2-1, the CDR3 gives the full variable domain: GAGVSQSPRYKVAKRGQDVALRCDPISGHVSLFWYQQALGQGPEFLTYFQNEAQLDKSGLPSDRFFAERPEGSVSTLKIQRTQQEDSAVYLCASSLVGGEANEQFFGPGTRLTVL.

The DNA of the CDR3 is TGCGCCAGCAGCTTGACCGCAGGGTTCTCTGGAAACACCATATATTTT. Its protein product is CASSLTAGFSGNTIYF. The genes are TRBV5-1 and TRBJ1-3, with D possibly matching TRBD1 (5 bases). CDR3 size: 16 residues. Trimming pared 1 base from V and 0 bases from J, leaving 11 bases between. Germline assignment: CDR1 SGHRS and CDR2 YFSETQ.

V and J are TRBV10-1 and TRBJ1-1, with 11 bases identical to TRBD1. Germline lookup yields CDR1 WNHNN and CDR2 SYGVQD (reference sequence). The CDR3 covers 12 residues. J lost 11 bases, V lost 6 bases, and 5 bases had no gene match. In DNA, the CDR3 is TGCGCCAGCAGCCGGACAGGGGGCATGGCTTTCTTT. Amino acids: CASSRTGGMAFF.

The chain uses TRBV7-3 and TRBJ1-1, with TRBD1 as a possible D gene (5 bases). The CDR3 extends over 14 amino acids. V was trimmed by 1 base and J by 3 bases, leaving 9 bases between them. Germline CDR1 SGHTA, CDR2 FQGTGA. The CDR3 protein is CASSLIGGDTEAFF. The CDR3, as DNA: TGTGCCAGCAGCTTAATCGGGGGGGACACTGAAGCTTTCTTT.

This clone has only one observation. The rearrangement links TRBV6-5 to TRBJ2-3; tentative D call: TRBD1 (6 bases). The germline V gene has CDR1 MNHEY and CDR2 SVGAGI. Trimming stripped 6 bases from V and 8 bases from J, with 18 bases between. This CDR3 has 14 residues. For the CDR3, the DNA is TGTGCCAGCAGCCTGTCACGCACAGGGCGTACGCAGTATTTT. This gives the protein CASSLSRTGRTQYF.

This rearrangement joins TRBV28 to TRBJ1-6, with 7 bases fitting TRBD1. There are 16 residues in the CDR3. CDR1 is MDHEN and CDR2 is SYDVKM in the germline V gene. J lost 6 bases, V lost 5 bases, and 10 bases had no gene match. CDR3 sequence (DNA): TGTGCCAGCAGTCCTTCGACAGGGTCTGGTAATTCACCCCTCCACTTT. Translation: CASSPSTGSGNSPLHF.

This chain joins TRBV10-3 and TRBJ1-2, with D hard to call. Germline CDR1 ENHRY, CDR2 SYGVKD. Trimming shortened V by 5 bases and J by 3 bases, and 13 bases separated the two germline ends. The CDR3 extends over 14 amino acids. The chain's CDR3 is CAISLAASDYGYTF. CDR3 nucleotides: TGTGCCATCAGTTTGGCTGCTTCAGACTATGGCTACACCTTC.

V gene TRBV2 combines with J gene TRBJ1-2, with 9 bases identical to TRBD1. V dropped 2 bases and J dropped 7; count of bases not matched to a gene: 8. The CDR3 sequence is 15 residues long. Germline CDR1 reads SNHLY; CDR2 reads FYNNEI. CDR3 nucleotides: TGTGCCAGCAGTGAATCGGGACAGGGAGCGGGTGGCTACACCTTC. Translating gives CASSESGQGAGGYTF.

V is TRBV29-1 and J is TRBJ1-1, with 9 bases aligning to TRBD1. Germline V gives CDR1 SQVTM, CDR2 ANQGSEA. The CDR3 is 15 residues long. The ends lost 4 bases at V and 1 base at J; junction bases unmatched: 7. CDR3 region: CSVGDQQGANTEAFF. In DNA form, the CDR3 reads TGCAGCGTTGGTGATCAACAGGGGGCGAACACTGAAGCTTTCTTT.

The CDR3 loop is CASSFKTGLRSYEQYF. CDR3 coding DNA: TGTGCCAGCAGCTTCAAAACAGGGCTTAGGTCCTACGAGCAGTACTTC. The genes are TRBV5-6 and TRBJ2-7, with TRBD1 as a possible D gene (6 bases). Per germline, CDR1 SGHDT and CDR2 YYEEEE. Between the trimmed V and J ends, which lost 2 bases and 1 base, there was a span of 16 bases. The CDR3 consists of 16 residues.

CDR3 sequence reads: CASSLVPGQGNYGYTF. The CDR3 DNA reads TGTGCCAGCAGCTTGGTACCGGGACAGGGTAACTATGGCTACACCTTC. This chain joins TRBV5-5 and TRBJ1-2, with 9 bases identical to TRBD1. CDR1 and CDR2 (germline): SGHKS, YYEKEE (reference sequence). The length of the CDR3 is 16 residues. Losses at the gene ends were 0 bases for V and 1 base for J; bases not matched to a gene: 4. Filled out from reference TRBV5-5 and TRBJ1-2, the complete variable domain reads DAGVTQSPTHLIKTRGQQVTLRCSPISGHKSVSWYQQVLGQGPQFIFQYYEKEERGRGNFPDRFSARQFPNYSSELNVNALLLGDSALYLCASSLVPGQGNYGYTFGSGTRLTVV.

This chain connects TRBV6-5 to TRBJ1-1, with TRBD1 matching over 7 bases. Germline values: CDR1 MNHEY, CDR2 SVGAGI. The CDR3 runs 13 residues. V trimming: 6 bases; J trimming: 6 bases; junction bases outside the gene matches: 7. CDR3 in DNA: TGTGCCAGCAGCATTAACAGGGGCGCTGAAGCTTTCTTT. Its protein is CASSINRGAEAFF.